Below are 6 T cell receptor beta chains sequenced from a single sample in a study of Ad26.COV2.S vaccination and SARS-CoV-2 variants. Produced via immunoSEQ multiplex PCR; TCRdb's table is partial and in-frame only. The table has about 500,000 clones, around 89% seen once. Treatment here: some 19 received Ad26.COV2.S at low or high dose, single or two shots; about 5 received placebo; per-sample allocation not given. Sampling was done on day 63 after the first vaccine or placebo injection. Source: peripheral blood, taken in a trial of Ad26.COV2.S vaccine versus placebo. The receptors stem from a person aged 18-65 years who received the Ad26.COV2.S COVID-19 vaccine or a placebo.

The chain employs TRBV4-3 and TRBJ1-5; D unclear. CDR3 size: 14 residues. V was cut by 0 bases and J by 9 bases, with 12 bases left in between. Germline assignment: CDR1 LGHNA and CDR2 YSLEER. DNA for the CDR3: TGCGCCAGCAGCCAAGATGCGGGGATTGGGCCCCAGCATTTT. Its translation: CASSQDAGIGPQHF.

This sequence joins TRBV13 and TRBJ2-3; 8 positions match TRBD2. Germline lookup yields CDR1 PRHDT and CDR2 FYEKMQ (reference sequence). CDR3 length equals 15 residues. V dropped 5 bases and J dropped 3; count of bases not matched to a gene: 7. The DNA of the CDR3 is TGTGCCAGCAGCCAGGGACTAGTGATGACAGATACGCAGTATTTT. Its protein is CASSQGLVMTDTQYF.

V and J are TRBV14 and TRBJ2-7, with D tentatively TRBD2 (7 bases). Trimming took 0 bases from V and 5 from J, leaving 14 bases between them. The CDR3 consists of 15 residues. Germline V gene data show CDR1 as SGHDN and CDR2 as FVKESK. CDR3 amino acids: CASSQDWTGGDEQYF. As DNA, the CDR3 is TGTGCCAGCAGCCAAGATTGGACGGGGGGCGACGAGCAGTACTTC.

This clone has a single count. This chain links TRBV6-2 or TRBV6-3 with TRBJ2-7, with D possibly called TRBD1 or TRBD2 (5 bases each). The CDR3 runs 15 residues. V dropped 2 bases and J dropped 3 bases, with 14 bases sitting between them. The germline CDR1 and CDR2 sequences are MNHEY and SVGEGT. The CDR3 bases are TGTGCCAGCAGTTACATCGGGGCCTCCCGCTACGAGCAGTACTTC. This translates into CASSYIGASRYEQYF.

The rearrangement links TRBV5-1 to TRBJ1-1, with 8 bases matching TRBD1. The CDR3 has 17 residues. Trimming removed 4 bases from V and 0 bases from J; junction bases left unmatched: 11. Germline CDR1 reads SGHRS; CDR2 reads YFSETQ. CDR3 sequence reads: CASSPRTGTGMNTEAFF. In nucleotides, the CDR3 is TGCGCCAGCAGCCCCCGGACAGGGACGGGGATGAACACTGAAGCTTTCTTT. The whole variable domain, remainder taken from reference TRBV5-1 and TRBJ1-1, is KAGVTQTPRYLIKTRGQQVTLSCSPISGHRSVSWYQQTPGQGLQFLFEYFSETQRNKGNFPGRFSGRQFSNSRSEMNVSTLELGDSALYLCASSPRTGTGMNTEAFFGQGTRLTVV.

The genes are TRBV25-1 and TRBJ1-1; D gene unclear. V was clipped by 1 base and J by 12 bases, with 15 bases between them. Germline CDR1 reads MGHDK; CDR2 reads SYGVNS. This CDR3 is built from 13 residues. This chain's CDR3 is CASSELARSRPFF. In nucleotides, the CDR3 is TGTGCCAGCAGTGAATTAGCTCGCAGCCGGCCTTTCTTT.